The clone carrying this T cell receptor beta chain turned up a few times. Its specificity is unknown. This record comes from a study of T-cell memory formation after mild COVID-19. Study summary: TCR clusters largely stayed donor specific. Study observations and caveats: Contracting clones from day 15 to 85 had balanced CD4/CD8; later expanders favoured CD4+.

TCRdb re-derived calls from the 5' RACE reads in MiXCR, one entry per CDR3 protein. The sample holds 470,000 or so distinct CDR3 sequences, 15% to 25% seen once. This CDR3 contains 15 residues. Trimming shortened V by 6 bases and J by 8 bases, and 17 bases separated the two germline ends. Sample: PBMCs or a T cell subset sorted from them (not recorded which). The TCR originated in an adult woman who had mild COVID-19 (a few samples of this study predate the infection). Cell type and time point are not known. The rearrangement joins TRBV12-3 or TRBV12-4 to TRBJ1-6, with D possibly TRBD1 on 6 matching bases. CDR3 DNA: TGTGCCAGCAGCAACCTACAGGGTCGGTATTCACCCCTCCACTTT. The encoded protein is CASSNLQGRYSPLHF.